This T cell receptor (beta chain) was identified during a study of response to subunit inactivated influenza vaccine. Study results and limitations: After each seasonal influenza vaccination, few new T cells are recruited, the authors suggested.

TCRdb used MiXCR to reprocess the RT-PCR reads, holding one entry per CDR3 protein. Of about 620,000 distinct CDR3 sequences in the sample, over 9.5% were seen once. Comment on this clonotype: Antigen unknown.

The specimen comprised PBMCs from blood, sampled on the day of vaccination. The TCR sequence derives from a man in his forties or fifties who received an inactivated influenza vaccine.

The CDR3 nucleotides are TGTGCCAGCAGCTACGACAGGGGGCCGTTCTATGGCTACACCTTC. This gives the protein CASSYDRGPFYGYTF. The rearrangement links TRBV7-2 to TRBJ1-2, with 10 bases lining up with TRBD1. CDR1 is SGHTA, CDR2 FQGNSA, per germline. The CDR3 runs to 15 residues. The V segment lost 4 bases and the J segment 4 bases; nucleotides outside the gene matches: 6.